A selection of T cell receptor beta chains follows, all from one sample in a study of OX40 agonist ivuxolimab in advanced cancers. Sequenced by immunoSEQ multiplex PCR; TCRdb stores in-frame clones only, minus some. This table holds about 96,000 clones, about 92% found once. Sample: CD4+ or CD8+ T cells sorted from blood, taken in a trial of the OX40 agonist ivuxolimab. These receptors were obtained from an adult with an advanced solid tumor such as melanoma, head and neck, liver or kidney cancer. The CDR3 runs from the conserved cysteine through the conserved F or W. The order of the fields is D gene, clone size, J gene, V gene, CDR3 DNA, CDR3 protein. The D gene is left open where the match is weak. Not every row has a clone size; where given, it reads once, few, many or a size class.

>NA|NA|TRBJ1-1|TRBV7-2
TGTGTCACAGCGCTGAGGCCGAACACTGAAGCTTTCTTT
CVTALRPNTEAFF
>TRBD2|NA|TRBJ2-1|TRBV5-1
TGCGCCAGCAGCTCGGGACTAGCGGGAGTAACCGAGCAGTTCTTC
CASSSGLAGVTEQFF
>NA|NA|TRBJ1-1|TRBV5-1
TGCGCCAGCAGCTTGGATCCGAGGGGGGCGAACACTGAAGCTTTCTTT
CASSLDPRGANTEAFF
>TRBD1|NA|TRBJ2-7|TRBV5-6
TGTGCCAGCAGCCCCGGGACAGGGAGGTACGAGCAGTACTTC
CASSPGTGRYEQYF
>NA|NA|TRBJ2-7|TRBV4-2
TGTGCCAGCAGCCAAGCCCATCGGGGTCGTAGGGAGCAGTACTTC
CASSQAHRGRREQYF
>NA|once|TRBJ2-3|TRBV4-1
TGCGCCAGCAGCCAAGACTCCGGGCGAGATACGCAGTATTTT
CASSQDSGRDTQYF
>NA|NA|TRBJ1-1|TRBV27
TGTGCCAGCAGTTTTCTCCAGGGGGAAGCTTTCTTT
CASSFLQGEAFF
>NA|NA|TRBJ2-7|TRBV20-1
TGCAGTGCGGTCACAACCTACGAGCAGTACTTC
CSAVTTYEQYF
>NA|NA|TRBJ2-1|TRBV6-5
TGTGCCAGCAGGAGGCCCTTGGGCTCCTACAATGAGCAGTTCTTC
CASRRPLGSYNEQFF
>TRBD2|NA|TRBJ2-7|TRBV27
TGTGCCAGCGGCTTCCGGACTAGCGGGAGGGCCAGGCAGTACTTC
CASGFRTSGRARQYF
>NA|NA|TRBJ1-2|TRBV6-6
TGTGCCAGCAGTTACTCGGGGGGAGGCTACACCTTC
CASSYSGGGYTF
>TRBD1|NA|TRBJ1-2|TRBV7-3
TGTGCCAGCAGCTCACAGGGGAGCTATGGCTACACCTTC
CASSSQGSYGYTF
>NA|NA|TRBJ1-2|TRBV7-2
TGTGCCAGCAGCTTAGGGCAGGCTCCTAGGGGCTACACCTTC
CASSLGQAPRGYTF
>NA|NA|TRBJ2-7|TRBV5-6
TGTGCCAGCAGCTCCTTCGGTCTTAACGAGCAGTACTTC
CASSSFGLNEQYF
>NA|NA|TRBJ2-2|TRBV4-2
TGTGCCAGCAGCCAAGTCGCGGAGGGCGGGGAGCTGTTTTTT
CASSQVAEGGELFF
>NA|NA|TRBJ2-1|TRBV2
TGTGCCAGCAGTGAGCGTACAGGGACCTACAATGAGCAGTTCTTC
CASSERTGTYNEQFF
>NA|NA|TRBJ2-5|TRBV5-8
TGTGCCAGCAGCCTCCAAGGAGGCCTGCCAGAGACCCAGTACTTC
CASSLQGGLPETQYF
>NA|NA|TRBJ1-5|TRBV5-5
TGTGCCAGCAGCCCGGACCTAAAACAGGCAATTCAGCCCCAGCATTTT
CASSPDLKQAIQPQHF
>TRBD1|NA|TRBJ1-2|TRBV30
TGTGCCTGGATAAGGGGGCTCTATGGCTACACCTTC
CAWIRGLYGYTF
>NA|NA|TRBJ2-7|TRBV6-5
TGTGCCAGCAGTTACCGGGGAGGATCCTACGAGCAGTACTTC
CASSYRGGSYEQYF
>TRBD1|NA|TRBJ2-5|TRBV28
TGTGCCAGCAGTTTGGGACAGGGGGGATTCGAGACCCAGTACTTC
CASSLGQGGFETQYF
>NA|NA|TRBJ2-1|TRBV7-2
TGTGCCAGCAGCGCGGGACTCCTAAATGAGCAGTTCTTC
CASSAGLLNEQFF
>TRBD2|NA|TRBJ2-5|TRBV6-6
TGTGCCAGCAGAACCCAACTAGCGGGAGGAGCAGAGACCCAGTACTTC
CASRTQLAGGAETQYF
>NA|NA|TRBJ2-4|TRBV28
TGTGCCAGCAGTTTACCAGCTTCGGTTATAGCCAAAAACATTCAGTACTTC
CASSLPASVIAKNIQYF
>NA|NA|TRBJ2-5|TRBV21-1
TGTGCCAGCAGCAAGCGGCTAGACGGACAGGGACTACGCCGAGAGACCCAGTACTTC
CASSKRLDGQGLRRETQYF
>NA|NA|TRBJ1-4|TRBV7-3
TGTGCCAGCAGCCGCGAAGGGGAAAAACTGTTTTTT
CASSREGEKLFF
>TRBD2|NA|TRBJ2-2|TRBV29-1
TGCAGCGTGAGAATAGCGGGAGAAGCCGGGGAGCTGTTTTTT
CSVRIAGEAGELFF
>NA|NA|TRBJ2-3|TRBV11-3
TGTGCCAGCAGCTTAGAAATGACAGATACGCAGTATTTT
CASSLEMTDTQYF
>TRBD1|NA|TRBJ2-3|TRBV30
TGTGCCTGGGGGACAGTCGGCACAGATACGCAGTATTTT
CAWGTVGTDTQYF
>NA|NA|TRBJ2-2|TRBV7-2
TGTGCCAGCAGCCTGCTGGGTACCGGGGAGCTGTTTTTT
CASSLLGTGELFF
>TRBD2|NA|TRBJ2-7|TRBV18
TGTGCCAGCTCACTAGGACTAGCGGTGAGCTCCTACGAGCAGTACTTC
CASSLGLAVSSYEQYF
>TRBD1|NA|TRBJ1-6|TRBV6-5
TGTGCCAGCAGTACCGGGACAGGGTTTTCACCCCTCCACTTT
CASSTGTGFSPLHF
>NA|NA|TRBJ2-5|TRBV5-1
TGCGCCAGCAGCTTGTCCGGGGAGGAGACCCAGTACTTC
CASSLSGEETQYF
>TRBD2|once|TRBJ2-3|TRBV7-2
TGTGCCAGCAGCCCGTTCCTAGCGGGAGGAACAGATACGCAGTATTTT
CASSPFLAGGTDTQYF
>TRBD2|NA|TRBJ2-7|TRBV18
TGTGCCAGCTCACCGCGGACTAGCGGCACCTACGAGCAGTACTTC
CASSPRTSGTYEQYF
>NA|once|TRBJ1-1|TRBV5-8
TGTGCCAGCAGCTTGTACCGGGCGAACACTGAAGCTTTCTTT
CASSLYRANTEAFF
>NA|once|TRBJ2-3|TRBV10-3
TGTGCCATCAGTGAGGCGCTAGCTACAGATACGCAGTATTTT
CAISEALATDTQYF